Sequencing of this TCR beta chain was carried out in a study of CXCR3-negative and CXCR3-positive naive CD8 T cells. Study-level information: Roughly 140 million TRB reads in total, about 1.5 +/- 0.3 million per library. Study-wide points: Naive subsets expressed similar surface CD5; TRB CDR3 features served to infer TCR strength. The majority of assays used fresh PBMCs, and CXCR3 expression partially decreased after cryopreservation. Compared with CXCR3-negative naive cells, CXCR3-positive naive cells showed more hydrophobic TRB CDR3s.

As concerns this clonotype: Its antigen is as yet unknown.

Germline CDR1 is LGHNA and CDR2 is YSLEER. CDR3 length: 12 amino acids. UMI labels and 5' RACE were used to prepare the TRB cDNA libraries. TCRdb reprocessed the 5' RACE reads and keeps a single row for each CDR3 protein, giving no DNA. The sample is made up of 70,000 to 95,000 distinct CDR3 sequences, and the top ten hold 1.5% to 2% of it. The V and J genes are TRBV4-3 and TRBJ2-7; the D call of TRBD1 rests on TCRdb alone, since no DNA is present to check it. The specimen was naive CXCR3- CD8+ T cells from blood. Stated subset: CD45RO-CCR7+CD27+CD95- naive CD8+ T cells lacking CXCR3 (TNR3-). This TCR was recovered from a human donor in good health. Some clones in this sample may be carry-over from other donors' samples. CDR3 residues: CASSQAGFEQYF.